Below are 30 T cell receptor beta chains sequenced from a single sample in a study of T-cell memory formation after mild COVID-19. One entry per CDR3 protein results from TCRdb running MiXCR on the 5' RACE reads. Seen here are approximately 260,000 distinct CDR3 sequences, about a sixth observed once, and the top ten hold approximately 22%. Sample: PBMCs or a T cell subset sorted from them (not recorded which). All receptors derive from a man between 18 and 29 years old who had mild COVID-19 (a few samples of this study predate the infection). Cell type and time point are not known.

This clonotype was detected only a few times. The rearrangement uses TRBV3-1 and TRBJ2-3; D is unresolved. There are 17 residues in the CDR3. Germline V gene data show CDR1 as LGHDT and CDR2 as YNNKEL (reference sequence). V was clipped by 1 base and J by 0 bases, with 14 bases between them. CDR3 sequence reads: CASSQVVSRTSTDTQYF. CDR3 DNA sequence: TGTGCCAGCAGCCAAGTTGTTTCGAGAACTAGCACAGATACGCAGTATTTT.

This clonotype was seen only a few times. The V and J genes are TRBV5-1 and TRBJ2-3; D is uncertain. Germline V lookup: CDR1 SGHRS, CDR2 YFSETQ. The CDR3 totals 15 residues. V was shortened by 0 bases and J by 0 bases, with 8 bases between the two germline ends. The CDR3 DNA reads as TGCGCCAGCAGCTTGGGTGTACCCAGCACAGATACGCAGTATTTT. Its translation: CASSLGVPSTDTQYF. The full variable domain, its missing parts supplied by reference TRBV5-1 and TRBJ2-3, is KAGVTQTPRYLIKTRGQQVTLSCSPISGHRSVSWYQQTPGQGLQFLFEYFSETQRNKGNFPGRFSGRQFSNSRSEMNVSTLELGDSALYLCASSLGVPSTDTQYFGPGTRLTVL.

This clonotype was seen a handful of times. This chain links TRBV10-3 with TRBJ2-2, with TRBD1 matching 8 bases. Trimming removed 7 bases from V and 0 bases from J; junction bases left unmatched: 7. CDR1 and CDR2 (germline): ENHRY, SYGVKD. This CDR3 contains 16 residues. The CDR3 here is CAINPTGATNTGELFF. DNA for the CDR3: TGTGCCATCAACCCGACAGGGGCTACGAACACCGGGGAGCTGTTTTTT.

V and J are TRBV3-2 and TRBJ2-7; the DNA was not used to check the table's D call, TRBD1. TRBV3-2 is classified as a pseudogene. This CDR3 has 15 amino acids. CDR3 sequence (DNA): TGTGCCAGCAGCCAAGACGGGACGGATCTCTACGAGCAGTACTTC. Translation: CASSQDGTDLYEQYF.

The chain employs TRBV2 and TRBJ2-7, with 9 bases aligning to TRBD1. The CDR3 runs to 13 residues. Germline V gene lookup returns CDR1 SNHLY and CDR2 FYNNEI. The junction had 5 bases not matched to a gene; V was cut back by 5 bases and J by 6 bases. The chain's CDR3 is CASSSGQGGEQYV. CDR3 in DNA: TGTGCCAGCAGTTCGGGACAGGGTGGCGAGCAGTACGTC.

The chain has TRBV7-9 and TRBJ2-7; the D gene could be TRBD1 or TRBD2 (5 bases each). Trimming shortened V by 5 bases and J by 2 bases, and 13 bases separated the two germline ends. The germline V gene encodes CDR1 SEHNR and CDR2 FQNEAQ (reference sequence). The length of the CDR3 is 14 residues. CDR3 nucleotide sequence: TGTGCCAGCAGCAATACCGGGACCGCCTACGAGCAGTACTTC. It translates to CASSNTGTAYEQYF. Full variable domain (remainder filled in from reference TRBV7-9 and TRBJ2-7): DTGVSQNPRHKITKRGQNVTFRCDPISEHNRLYWYRQTLGQGPEFLTYFQNEAQLEKSRLLSDRFSAERPKGSFSTLEIQRTEQGDSAMYLCASSNTGTAYEQYFGPGTRLTVT.

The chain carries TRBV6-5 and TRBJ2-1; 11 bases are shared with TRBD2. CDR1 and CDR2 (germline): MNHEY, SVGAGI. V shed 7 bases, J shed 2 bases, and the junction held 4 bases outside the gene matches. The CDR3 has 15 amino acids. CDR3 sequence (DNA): TGTGCCAGCACCAAACTAGCGGGGGCCTACAATGAGCAGTTCTTC. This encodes CASTKLAGAYNEQFF.

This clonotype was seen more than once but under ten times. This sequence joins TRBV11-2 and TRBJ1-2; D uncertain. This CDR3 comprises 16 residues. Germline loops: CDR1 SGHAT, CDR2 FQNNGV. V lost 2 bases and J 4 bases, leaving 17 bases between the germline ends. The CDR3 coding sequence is TGTGCCAGCAGCTTAAGTTGGAAGGCAGGCGGCTATGGCTACACCTTC. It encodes CASSLSWKAGGYGYTF.

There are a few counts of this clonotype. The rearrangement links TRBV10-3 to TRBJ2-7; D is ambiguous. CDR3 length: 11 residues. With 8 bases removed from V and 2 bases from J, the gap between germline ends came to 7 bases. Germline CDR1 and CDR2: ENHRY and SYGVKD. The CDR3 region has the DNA TGTGCCATCGGGGATGCCTACGAGCAGTACGTC. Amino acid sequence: CAIGDAYEQYV.

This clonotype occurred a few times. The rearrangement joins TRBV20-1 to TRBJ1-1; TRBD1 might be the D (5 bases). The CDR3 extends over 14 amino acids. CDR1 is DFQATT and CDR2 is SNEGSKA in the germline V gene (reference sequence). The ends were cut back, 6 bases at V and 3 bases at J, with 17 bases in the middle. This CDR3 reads CSAPWAGKDTEAFF. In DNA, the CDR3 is TGCAGTGCCCCCTGGGCAGGGAAGGACACTGAAGCTTTCTTT.

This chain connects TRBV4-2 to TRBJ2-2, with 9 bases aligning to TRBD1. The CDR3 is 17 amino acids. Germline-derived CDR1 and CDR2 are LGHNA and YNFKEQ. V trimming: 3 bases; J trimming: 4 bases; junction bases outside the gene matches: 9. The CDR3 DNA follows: TGTGCCAGCAGCCACTCCCTTGGGACAGGGCTCACCGGGGAGCTGTTTTTT. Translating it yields CASSHSLGTGLTGELFF.

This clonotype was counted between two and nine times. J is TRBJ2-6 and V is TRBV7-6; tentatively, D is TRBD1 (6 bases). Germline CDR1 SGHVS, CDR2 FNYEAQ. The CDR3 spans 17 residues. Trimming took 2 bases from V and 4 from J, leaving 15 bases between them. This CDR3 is CASSLIVGALGANVLTF. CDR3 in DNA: TGTGCCAGCAGCTTAATCGTGGGGGCGCTCGGGGCCAACGTCCTGACTTTC.

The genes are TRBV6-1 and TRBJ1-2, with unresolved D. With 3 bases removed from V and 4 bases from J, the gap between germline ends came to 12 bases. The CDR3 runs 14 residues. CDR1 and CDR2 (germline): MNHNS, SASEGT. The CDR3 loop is CASSEVGHSYGYTF. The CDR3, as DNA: TGTGCCAGCAGTGAGGTCGGGCACAGCTATGGCTACACCTTC.

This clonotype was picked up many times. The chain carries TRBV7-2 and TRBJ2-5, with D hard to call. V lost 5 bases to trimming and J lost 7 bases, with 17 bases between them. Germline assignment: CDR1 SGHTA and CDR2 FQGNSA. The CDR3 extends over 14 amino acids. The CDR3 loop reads CASSRPPEKGTQYF. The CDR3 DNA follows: TGTGCCAGCAGCCGCCCCCCTGAGAAGGGGACCCAGTACTTC.

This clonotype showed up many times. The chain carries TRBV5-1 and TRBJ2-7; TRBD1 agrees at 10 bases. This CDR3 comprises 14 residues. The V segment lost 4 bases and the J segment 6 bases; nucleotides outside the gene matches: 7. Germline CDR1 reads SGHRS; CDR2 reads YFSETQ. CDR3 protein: CASSPGQGECEQYV. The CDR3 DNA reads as TGCGCCAGCAGCCCCGGACAGGGGGAATGCGAGCAGTACGTC.

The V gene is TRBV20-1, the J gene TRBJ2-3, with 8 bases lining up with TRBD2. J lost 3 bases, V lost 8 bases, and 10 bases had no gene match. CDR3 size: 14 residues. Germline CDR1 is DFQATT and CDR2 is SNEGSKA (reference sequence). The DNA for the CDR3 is TGCAGTCGCACCGGGGGGGCCGGGACAGATACGCAGTATTTT. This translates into CSRTGGAGTDTQYF.

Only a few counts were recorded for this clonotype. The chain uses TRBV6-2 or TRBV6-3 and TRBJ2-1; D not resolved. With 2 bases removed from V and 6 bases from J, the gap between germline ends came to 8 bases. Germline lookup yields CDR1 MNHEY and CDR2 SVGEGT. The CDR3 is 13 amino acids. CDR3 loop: CASSYARVNEQFF. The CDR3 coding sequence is TGTGCCAGCAGTTACGCTAGGGTCAATGAGCAGTTCTTC.

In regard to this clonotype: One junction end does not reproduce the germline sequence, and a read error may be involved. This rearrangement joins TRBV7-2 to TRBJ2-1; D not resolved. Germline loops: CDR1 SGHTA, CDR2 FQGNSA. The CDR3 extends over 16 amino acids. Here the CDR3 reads CASRLAIGRSYNEQFF. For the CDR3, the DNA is TGTGCCAGCAGATTAGCAATCGGCAGGTCCTACAATGAGCAGTTCTTC.

The CDR3 DNA is TGTGCCAGCAGCTCCAGGCCGGACAGGGGTATTGAAAATGAGCAGTTCTTC. Its protein is CASSSRPDRGIENEQFF. The V gene is TRBV7-3, the J gene TRBJ2-1; 9 positions agree with TRBD1. This CDR3 is built from 17 residues. The ends lost 4 bases at V and 7 bases at J; junction bases unmatched: 14. Per the germline V gene, CDR1 is SGHTA and CDR2 is FQGTGA.

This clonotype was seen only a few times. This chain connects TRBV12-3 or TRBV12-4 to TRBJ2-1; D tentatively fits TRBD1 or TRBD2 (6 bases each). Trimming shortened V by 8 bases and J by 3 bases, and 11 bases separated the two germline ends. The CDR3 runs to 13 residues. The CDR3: CASVRGHYNEQFF. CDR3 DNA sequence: TGTGCCAGCGTTCGGGGGCACTACAATGAGCAGTTCTTC.

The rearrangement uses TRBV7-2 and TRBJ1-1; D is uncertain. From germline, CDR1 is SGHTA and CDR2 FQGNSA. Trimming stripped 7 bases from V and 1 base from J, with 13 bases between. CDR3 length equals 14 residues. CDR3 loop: CASNPTVANTEAFF. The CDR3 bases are TGTGCCAGCAACCCGACGGTAGCGAACACTGAAGCTTTCTTT.

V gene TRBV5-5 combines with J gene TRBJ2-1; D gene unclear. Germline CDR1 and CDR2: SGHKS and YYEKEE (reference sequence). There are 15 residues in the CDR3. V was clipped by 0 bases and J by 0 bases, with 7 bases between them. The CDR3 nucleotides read TGTGCCAGCAGCTTGGGCTCTAACTCCTACAATGAGCAGTTCTTC. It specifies CASSLGSNSYNEQFF.

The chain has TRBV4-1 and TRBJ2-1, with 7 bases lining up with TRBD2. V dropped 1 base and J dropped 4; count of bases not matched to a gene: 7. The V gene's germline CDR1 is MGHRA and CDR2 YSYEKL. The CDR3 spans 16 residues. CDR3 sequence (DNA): TGCGCCAGCAGCCAAGTAGGAGCGGGGACTTACAATGAGCAGTTCTTC. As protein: CASSQVGAGTYNEQFF.

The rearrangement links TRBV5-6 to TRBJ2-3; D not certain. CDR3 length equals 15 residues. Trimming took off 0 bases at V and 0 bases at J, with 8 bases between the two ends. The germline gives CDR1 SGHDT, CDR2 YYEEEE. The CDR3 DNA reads TGTGCCAGCAGCTTGGAACAGTATAGCACAGATACGCAGTATTTT. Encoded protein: CASSLEQYSTDTQYF.

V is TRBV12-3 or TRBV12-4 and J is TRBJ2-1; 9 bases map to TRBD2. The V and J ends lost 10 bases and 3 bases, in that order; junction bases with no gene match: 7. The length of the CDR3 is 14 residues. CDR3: CATGGRGGYNEQFF. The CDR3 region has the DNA TGTGCCACCGGCGGGAGGGGGGGCTACAATGAGCAGTTCTTC.

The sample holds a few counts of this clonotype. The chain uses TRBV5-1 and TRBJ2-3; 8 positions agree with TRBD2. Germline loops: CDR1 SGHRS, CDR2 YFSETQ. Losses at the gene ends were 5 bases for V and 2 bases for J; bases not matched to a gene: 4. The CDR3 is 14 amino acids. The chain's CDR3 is CASSRGGNTDTQYF. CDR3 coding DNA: TGCGCCAGCAGTCGGGGGGGAAACACAGATACGCAGTATTTT.

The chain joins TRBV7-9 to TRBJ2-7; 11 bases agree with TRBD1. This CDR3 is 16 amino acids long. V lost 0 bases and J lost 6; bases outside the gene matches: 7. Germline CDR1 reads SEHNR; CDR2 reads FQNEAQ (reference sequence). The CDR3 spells CASSLALGQGAREQYF. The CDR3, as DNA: TGTGCCAGCAGCTTAGCGTTAGGACAGGGGGCGCGCGAGCAGTACTTC. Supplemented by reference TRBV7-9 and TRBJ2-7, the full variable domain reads DTGVSQNPRHKITKRGQNVTFRCDPISEHNRLYWYRQTLGQGPEFLTYFQNEAQLEKSRLLSDRFSAERPKGSFSTLEIQRTEQGDSAMYLCASSLALGQGAREQYFGPGTRLTVT.

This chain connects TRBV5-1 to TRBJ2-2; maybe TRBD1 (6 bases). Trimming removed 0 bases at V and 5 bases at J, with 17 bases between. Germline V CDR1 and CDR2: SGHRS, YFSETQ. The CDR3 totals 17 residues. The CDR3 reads CASSLAVQGKRTGELFF. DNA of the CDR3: TGCGCCAGCAGCTTGGCCGTTCAGGGGAAAAGAACCGGGGAGCTGTTTTTT.

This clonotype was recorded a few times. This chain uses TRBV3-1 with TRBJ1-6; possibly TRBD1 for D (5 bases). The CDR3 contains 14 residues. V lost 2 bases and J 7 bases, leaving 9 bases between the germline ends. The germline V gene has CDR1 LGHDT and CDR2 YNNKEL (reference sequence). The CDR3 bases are TGTGCCAGCAGCCAAAGGGGTGGAAATTCACCCCTCCACTTT. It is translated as CASSQRGGNSPLHF.

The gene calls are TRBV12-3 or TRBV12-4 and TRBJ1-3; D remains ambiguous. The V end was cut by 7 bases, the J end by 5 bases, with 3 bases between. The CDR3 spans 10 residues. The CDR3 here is CASIRNTIYF. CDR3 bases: TGTGCCAGCATTAGAAACACCATATATTTT.